This entry lists 31 T cell receptor beta chains sequenced from one sample in a study of blood T cell repertoires in COVID-19. The repertoire was sequenced with immunoSEQ multiplex PCR; TCRdb's copy has only in-frame clones and lacks some. The sample lists approximately 44,000 clones, about 90% occurring once. The sequenced sample consisted of peripheral blood. The receptors originated from a human donor in a cohort sampled during active COVID-19.

This clone has only one observation. This chain joins TRBV6-5 and TRBJ1-6; D is unclear. This CDR3 region has 14 residues. The ends were cut back, 8 bases at V and 8 bases at J, with 16 bases in the middle. Germline V gene data show CDR1 as MNHEY and CDR2 as SVGAGI. The DNA of the CDR3 is TGTGCCAGCGGCAAGGGAGGGCCAGATTCACCCCTCCACTTT. As protein: CASGKGGPDSPLHF.

The chain has TRBV3-1 (or the pseudogene TRBV3-2) and TRBJ2-7; no clear D gene. The V end lost 1 base, the J end lost 5 bases, and 6 bases lay between the germline ends. This CDR3 has 12 residues. Germline V gives CDR1 LGHDT, CDR2 YNNKEL (reference sequence). This chain's CDR3 is CASSQVEHEQYF. DNA of the CDR3: TGTGCCAGCAGCCAAGTTGAGCACGAGCAGTACTTC.

This clone was found once. The rearrangement links TRBV12-3 or TRBV12-4 to TRBJ1-2, with a weak D call TRBD1 (5 bases). The CDR3 extends over 13 amino acids. The V and J ends lost 5 bases and 1 base respectively, with 8 bases between them. CDR3: CASSPDSNYGYTF. CDR3 bases: TGTGCCAGCAGTCCAGACAGTAACTATGGCTACACCTTC.

V usage is TRBV28 and J usage is TRBJ1-2, with 7 nucleotides matching TRBD1. The CDR3 sequence is 13 residues long. V was clipped by 2 bases and J by 4 bases; unmatched bases: 1. CDR1 MDHEN and CDR2 SYDVKM come from the germline V gene. The CDR3 spells CASSLRDSYGYTF. For the CDR3, the DNA is TGTGCCAGCAGTTTACGGGACAGCTATGGCTACACCTTC.

The chain links TRBV27 to TRBJ1-4; D remains unclear. CDR3 size: 17 residues. Between the trimmed V and J ends, which lost 4 bases and 0 bases, there was a span of 15 bases. Germline loops: CDR1 MNHEY, CDR2 SMNVEV (reference sequence). CDR3 sequence: CASSSLGTAPTNEKLFF. Written as DNA, the CDR3 is TGTGCCAGCAGTTCCCTCGGAACAGCACCAACTAATGAAAAACTGTTTTTT.

The J gene is TRBJ2-5, the V gene TRBV10-3; D perhaps matches TRBD1 (5 bases). The CDR3 totals 13 residues. Germline CDR1 ENHRY, CDR2 SYGVKD. V dropped 4 bases and J dropped 5 bases, with 11 bases sitting between them. This CDR3 reads CAISGGGSETQYF. The CDR3 nucleotides are TGTGCCATCAGTGGGGGCGGATCGGAGACCCAGTACTTC.

V is TRBV4-2 and J is TRBJ2-3; possibly TRBD1 for D (5 bases). The CDR3 is 15 amino acids. Trimming took 4 bases from V and 1 from J, leaving 12 bases between them. CDR1 and CDR2 from the germline V gene are LGHNA and YNFKEQ. In DNA, the CDR3 is TGTGCCAGCAGCCCGACCCCGACAGGCACAGATACGCAGTATTTT. Its translation: CASSPTPTGTDTQYF.

This rearrangement joins TRBV6-1 to TRBJ2-1, with D possibly being TRBD2 (7 bases). V was trimmed by 4 bases and J by 1 base, leaving 14 bases between them. The CDR3 is 16 residues long. The germline gives CDR1 MNHNS, CDR2 SASEGT. CDR3 sequence reads: CASSGGGAVSYNEQFF. For the CDR3, the DNA is TGTGCCAGCAGTGGAGGGGGGGCCGTGTCCTACAATGAGCAGTTCTTC.

The chain combines TRBV7-2 with TRBJ2-5; a possible D gene is TRBD1 (5 bases). The V end was cut by 0 bases, the J end by 0 bases, with 11 bases between. The CDR3 has 16 amino acids. The germline V gene has CDR1 SGHTA and CDR2 FQGNSA. The CDR3 reads CASSLALGQHQETQYF. The DNA of the CDR3 is TGTGCCAGCAGCTTAGCGCTCGGACAACACCAAGAGACCCAGTACTTC.

The chain couples TRBV5-5 to TRBJ1-5, with D unresolved. V shed 0 bases and J shed 5 bases, with 9 bases lying between them. From germline, CDR1 is SGHKS and CDR2 YYEKEE (reference sequence). This CDR3 contains 14 residues. In DNA, the CDR3 is TGTGCCAGCAGCTTGGTGCGGGGAGATCAGCCCCAGCATTTT. Its translation is CASSLVRGDQPQHF.

The rearrangement uses TRBV4-3 and TRBJ2-1; D ambiguous. The V gene's germline CDR1 is LGHNA and CDR2 YSLEER. V lost 0 bases to trimming and J lost 11 bases, with 17 bases between them. The length of the CDR3 is 15 residues. CDR3 in DNA: TGCGCCAGCAGCCAAGATTTATCCCCCCAGCGTAAGCAGTTCTTC. Amino acid sequence: CASSQDLSPQRKQFF.

The chain combines TRBV9 with TRBJ1-2; no reliable D call. Germline CDR1 and CDR2: SGDLS and YYNGEE. The CDR3 totals 14 residues. The V gene lost 2 bases and the J gene lost 4 bases, with 12 bases spanning the gap. The CDR3 loop is CASSVGSRSYGYTF. In nucleotides, the CDR3 is TGTGCCAGCAGCGTGGGCAGTCGTTCCTATGGCTACACCTTC.

The genes are TRBV10-3 and TRBJ2-1, with 11 bases fitting TRBD1. Germline V gives CDR1 ENHRY, CDR2 SYGVKD. V was clipped by 10 bases and J by 6 bases; unmatched bases: 8. The CDR3 loop spans 14 amino acids. The CDR3 reads CATGDRGALNEQFF. In DNA, the CDR3 is TGTGCCACCGGGGACAGGGGGGCCCTCAATGAGCAGTTCTTC.

V usage is TRBV6-4 and J usage is TRBJ1-6; D perhaps matches TRBD1 (5 bases). The V end was cut by 4 bases, the J end by 18 bases, with 16 bases between. The CDR3 has 12 amino acids. Germline V gene data show CDR1 as MRHNA and CDR2 as SNTAGT. CDR3 DNA: TGTGCCAGCAGTGCCATCGACGGAGACAGCCACTTT. The encoded protein is CASSAIDGDSHF.

This chain links TRBV3-1 (or the pseudogene TRBV3-2) with TRBJ2-7; D is unclear. Deletions cut 4 bases from V and 3 bases from J, with 25 bases between. The CDR3 loop spans 18 amino acids. CDR1 is LGHDT and CDR2 is YNNKEL in the germline V gene (reference sequence). The CDR3 nucleotides are TGTGCCAGCAGCCCTAAAGCCCATACAAAGGTCGGGTACTACGAGCAGTACTTC. Amino acid sequence: CASSPKAHTKVGYYEQYF.

The chain couples TRBV24-1 to TRBJ1-2; 9 nucleotides line up with TRBD1. Germline V CDR1 and CDR2: KGHDR, SFDVKD. With 3 bases clipped from V and 4 bases from J, the junction kept 8 bases outside the gene matches. This CDR3 spans 16 amino acids. In nucleotides, the CDR3 is TGTGCCACCAGTGATGGAACCGGGACAGGGCCCTATGGCTACACCTTC. Its protein is CATSDGTGTGPYGYTF.

Turning to this clone: Within the sample, other DNA sequences also encode this same CDR3. The chain uses TRBV9 and TRBJ2-2; D unresolved. V lost 0 bases, J lost 5 bases, and 5 bases lay in between. CDR3 size: 13 residues. Germline values: CDR1 SGDLS, CDR2 YYNGEE. As DNA, the CDR3 is TGTGCCAGCAGCGTAGTCCTGACCGGGGAGCTGTTTTTT. Translated, it gives CASSVVLTGELFF.

V gene TRBV11-2 combines with J gene TRBJ2-7; no definite D call. This CDR3 contains 13 residues. The germline CDR1 and CDR2 sequences are SGHAT and FQNNGV. Trimming pared 1 base from V and 2 bases from J, leaving 6 bases between. CDR3 sequence (DNA): TGTGCCAGCAGCTTAGGGAGTGCCTACGAGCAGTACTTC. Residues: CASSLGSAYEQYF.

The V gene is TRBV3-1 (or the pseudogene TRBV3-2), the J gene TRBJ1-1; D unresolved. The germline V and J ends were trimmed by 1 base and 2 bases, with 5 bases remaining between them. This CDR3 comprises 13 residues. CDR1 LGHDT and CDR2 YNNKEL come from the germline V gene (reference sequence). The CDR3 spells CASSQARNTEAFF. In nucleotides, the CDR3 is TGTGCCAGCAGCCAAGCCAGAAACACTGAAGCTTTCTTT.

This clone is classed as medium-sized. V gene TRBV12-3 or TRBV12-4 combines with J gene TRBJ1-2; weak D call: TRBD1 (6 bases). V was shortened by 5 bases and J by 8 bases, with 12 bases between the two germline ends. The CDR3 loop spans 12 amino acids. The CDR3 is CASSNGQFGYTF. Written as DNA, the CDR3 is TGTGCCAGCAGTAACGGACAGTTCGGCTACACCTTC.

The chain employs TRBV19 and TRBJ2-7; 7 nucleotides agree with TRBD1. The trim removed 6 bases at V and 3 bases at J, leaving 5 bases unmatched. The CDR3 extends over 13 amino acids. Germline V lookup: CDR1 LNHDA, CDR2 SQIVND (reference sequence). CDR3: CASRAGGGYEQYF. The CDR3 nucleotides are TGTGCCAGTAGGGCAGGGGGTGGCTACGAGCAGTACTTC.

The chain has TRBV6-6 and TRBJ2-2; D gene uncertain. Germline loops: CDR1 MNHNY, CDR2 SVGAGI (reference sequence). Trimming removed 2 bases from V and 5 bases from J, with 9 bases in between. The CDR3 is 14 residues long. CDR3 in amino acids: CASSYVVFTGELFF. The CDR3 coding sequence is TGTGCCAGCAGTTACGTAGTATTTACCGGGGAGCTGTTTTTT.

The chain joins TRBV5-1 to TRBJ1-1; 7 bases are shared with TRBD1. CDR1 is SGHRS, CDR2 YFSETQ, per germline. With 5 bases clipped from V and 4 bases from J, the junction kept 14 bases outside the gene matches. The CDR3 extends over 16 amino acids. The CDR3 sequence is CASRGGQEVYGTEAFF. In DNA, the CDR3 is TGCGCCAGCAGAGGAGGACAGGAGGTGTACGGCACTGAAGCTTTCTTT.

The V call is TRBV20-1, the J call TRBJ2-7, with D perhaps matching TRBD1 (5 bases). This CDR3 contains 10 residues. Per the germline V gene, CDR1 is DFQATT and CDR2 is SNEGSKA (reference sequence). Between the trimmed V and J ends, which lost 5 bases and 7 bases, there was a span of 9 bases. CDR3 sequence: CSAGQWEQYF. CDR3 coding DNA: TGCAGTGCTGGACAATGGGAGCAGTACTTC.

This chain connects TRBV5-4 to TRBJ2-1; 12 positions agree with TRBD2. J was trimmed by 6 bases and V by 4 bases; bases with no gene match: 5. The length of the CDR3 is 15 residues. Per the germline V gene, CDR1 is SGHNT and CDR2 is YYREEE (reference sequence). DNA for the CDR3: TGTGCCAGCAGCCCAAGGACTAGCGGGATCAATGAGCAGTTCTTC. It codes for CASSPRTSGINEQFF.

This chain connects TRBV6-5 to TRBJ2-2; the match to TRBD2 covers 8 bases. Trimming cost V 2 bases and J 5 bases; bases outside gene matches: 7. This CDR3 has 16 residues. Germline-derived CDR1 and CDR2 are MNHEY and SVGAGI. The CDR3 protein is CASSYPGTRKTGELFF. In DNA, the CDR3 is TGTGCCAGCAGTTACCCCGGGACTAGGAAAACCGGGGAGCTGTTTTTT.

This clone was detected only once. The chain combines TRBV27 with TRBJ2-1; a weak D match, TRBD2 (6 bases). The CDR3 has 18 amino acids. Germline V gene sequence: CDR1 MNHEY, CDR2 SMNVEV (reference sequence). V was pared by 3 bases and J by 0 bases, with 18 bases between. The CDR3 sequence: CASSFWGPGLSSYNEQFF. For the CDR3, the DNA is TGTGCCAGCAGTTTTTGGGGCCCGGGACTGAGCTCCTACAATGAGCAGTTCTTC.

This chain links TRBV4-1 with TRBJ2-5, with 11 bases aligning to TRBD1. The length of the CDR3 is 20 residues. CDR1 and CDR2 (germline): MGHRA, YSYEKL. The junction had 17 bases not matched to a gene; V was cut back by 3 bases and J by 2 bases. CDR3 loop: CASSHQQTGTGGMRQETQYF. CDR3 sequence (DNA): TGCGCCAGCAGCCATCAACAAACCGGGACAGGGGGGATGAGGCAAGAGACCCAGTACTTC.

The V and J genes are TRBV12-5 and TRBJ2-6; D is possibly TRBD1 (6 bases). This CDR3 spans 18 amino acids. CDR1 LGHNT and CDR2 FRNRAP come from the germline V gene. V was pared by 6 bases and J by 0 bases, with 18 bases between. The CDR3 coding sequence is TGTGCTAGTGGGCTTGGGGGCCTGTCGTTCTCTGGGGCCAACGTCCTGACTTTC. Its protein is CASGLGGLSFSGANVLTF.

V gene TRBV28 combines with J gene TRBJ1-2, with D possibly being TRBD1 (6 bases). V shed 3 bases and J shed 6 bases, with 14 bases lying between them. CDR1 MDHEN and CDR2 SYDVKM come from the germline V gene. CDR3 size: 14 residues. Here the CDR3 reads CASSFQGWVDGYTF. The CDR3 coding sequence is TGTGCCAGCAGTTTCCAGGGGTGGGTGGATGGCTACACCTTC.

This chain links TRBV7-2 with TRBJ1-3, with D perhaps matching TRBD1 (6 bases). The CDR3 has 17 amino acids. Germline lookup yields CDR1 SGHTA and CDR2 FQGNSA. The ends were cut back, 1 base at V and 0 bases at J, with 13 bases in the middle. The CDR3 DNA reads TGTGCCAGCAGCTTAGTTTGGGGGCCGATCTCTGGAAACACCATATATTTT. It is translated as CASSLVWGPISGNTIYF.